The 14 T cell receptor beta chains in this list originate from one sample, sequenced in a study of T cell repertoires in cytomegalovirus infection. Antigen specificity for these receptors is unknown. Each CDR3 protein is one row after TCRdb ran MiXCR on the reads. The sample contains approximately 100,000 distinct CDR3 sequences, under 55% of which appear only once. The sample in question was CD8+ T cells from cultured PBMCs, obtained from culture after CMV antigen stimulation. These receptor sequences come from a human donor in good health (CMV status not recorded). Some clones in this sample may be carry-over from other donors' samples.

In the case of this clonotype: The CDR3 does not end in the conserved phenylalanine or tryptophan, so this is likely a read error. The J gene is TRBJ1-5, the V gene TRBV7-2; no clear D gene. Trimming cost V 3 bases and J 0 bases, with 9 bases left between them. CDR3 length: 15 amino acids. Germline CDR1 SGHTA, CDR2 FQGNSA. The CDR3 protein is CASSFGFYSNQPQHL. The CDR3 coding sequence is TGTGCCAGCAGCTTTGGCTTCTATAGCAATCAGCCCCAGCATTTA.

This clonotype was detected only a few times. The chain employs TRBV7-6 and TRBJ2-7; D may be TRBD2 (5 bases). CDR1 is SGHVS and CDR2 is FNYEAQ in the germline V gene. The CDR3 length is 14 residues. Trimming shortened V by 4 bases and J by 0 bases, and 10 bases separated the two germline ends. The chain's CDR3 is CASSSGGPSYEQYF. The CDR3 DNA is TGTGCCAGCAGCTCTGGAGGCCCCTCCTACGAGCAGTACTTC.

This clonotype showed up just a few times. The chain uses TRBV7-8 and TRBJ1-1; 8 bases match TRBD1. There are 15 residues in the CDR3. Looked up from germline, CDR1 is SGHVS and CDR2 is FQNEAQ. J gave up 11 bases and V 1 base, and 12 bases lay outside the gene matches. In nucleotides, the CDR3 is TGTGCCAGCAGCTTAGAAGCCGCGTGGACAGGGAGGGCTTTCTTT. Translated, it gives CASSLEAAWTGRAFF.

This clonotype occurred once. The germline gene is not matched at one end of the junction; a read error may be the cause. The rearrangement links TRBV5-6 to TRBJ1-4; D may be TRBD1 (5 bases). The CDR3 consists of 14 residues. CDR1 and CDR2 (germline): SGHDT, YYEEEE. The CDR3 sequence: CASSTLGQGEKPFF. CDR3 in DNA: TGTGCCAGCAGCACTCTCGGGCAGGGTGAAAAACCGTTTTTT.

This chain links TRBV7-9 with TRBJ2-7, with 10 bases aligning to TRBD2. Germline V gene sequence: CDR1 SEHNR, CDR2 FQNEAQ (reference sequence). V dropped 4 bases and J dropped 2; count of bases not matched to a gene: 8. CDR3 length: 16 amino acids. The CDR3 DNA reads TGTGCCAGCAGCTCCGTTTCAACTAGCGGGACCTACGAGCAGTACTTC. Translation: CASSSVSTSGTYEQYF.

As concerns this clonotype: A clone one base away is much larger, so this may be a read error. V gene TRBV4-1 combines with J gene TRBJ2-1, with D perhaps TRBD1 (6 bases). The CDR3 consists of 17 residues. Per the germline V gene, CDR1 is MGHRA and CDR2 is YSYEKL. This chain's CDR3 is CASSQRGHLISYNKQFF. The CDR3 nucleotides read TGCGCCAGCAGCCAGAGGGGACACTTGATATCCTACAATAAGCAGTTCTTC.

The chain has TRBV27 and TRBJ2-2; TRBD1 or TRBD2 may be the D gene (5 bases each). The ends were cut back, 4 bases at V and 4 bases at J, with 10 bases in the middle. Germline lookup yields CDR1 MNHEY and CDR2 SMNVEV (reference sequence). This CDR3 contains 14 residues. CDR3 in DNA: TGTGCCAGCAGTTGGTATGGGGGCACCGGGGAGCTGTTTTTT. Protein: CASSWYGGTGELFF.

This chain joins TRBV7-6 and TRBJ1-4; D gene ambiguous. CDR1 and CDR2 from the germline V gene are SGHVS and FNYEAQ. This CDR3 contains 17 residues. V was pared by 7 bases and J by 2 bases, with 20 bases between. The DNA for the CDR3 is TGTGCCAGCACCATCGTAGGAGGGCGAGGGACTAATGAAAAACTGTTTTTT. Translated: CASTIVGGRGTNEKLFF.

At least ten counts were recorded for this clonotype. The V call is TRBV28, the J call TRBJ2-3, with D perhaps TRBD1 or TRBD2 (6 bases each). CDR1 is MDHEN, CDR2 SYDVKM, per germline. The V gene lost 5 bases and the J gene lost 5 bases, with 17 bases spanning the gap. This CDR3 spans 15 amino acids. This CDR3 is CASSPRGRPLDTQYF. CDR3 in DNA: TGTGCCAGCAGTCCCCGGGGGCGCCCCTTAGATACGCAGTATTTT. Filled out from reference TRBV28 and TRBJ2-3, the complete variable domain reads DVKVTQSSRYLVKRTGEKVFLECVQDMDHENMFWYRQDPGLGLRLIYFSYDVKMKEKGDIPEGYSVSREKKERFSLILESASTNQTSMYLCASSPRGRPLDTQYFGPGTRLTVL.

The V gene is TRBV12-3 or TRBV12-4, the J gene TRBJ2-1; 13 bases match TRBD2. CDR3 size: 14 residues. V was pared by 6 bases and J by 5 bases, with 1 base of the junction left unmatched. CDR3 loop: CASRTSGGNNEQFF. In DNA, the CDR3 is TGTGCCAGCAGGACTAGCGGGGGGAACAATGAGCAGTTCTTC.

V gene TRBV11-2 combines with J gene TRBJ2-1, with a weak D call TRBD1 (6 bases). Looked up from germline, CDR1 is SGHAT and CDR2 is FQNNGV. The CDR3 covers 17 residues. Trimming took off 4 bases at V and 3 bases at J, with 19 bases between the two ends. The chain's CDR3 is CASSSGDGIFFYNEQFF. CDR3 bases: TGTGCCAGCAGCTCAGGGGACGGAATCTTTTTCTACAATGAGCAGTTCTTC.

This chain connects TRBV2 to TRBJ2-5, with 14 positions matching TRBD2. Germline CDR1 is SNHLY and CDR2 is FYNNEI. V was pared by 6 bases and J by 1 base, with 1 base of the junction left unmatched. There are 15 residues in the CDR3. The CDR3 coding sequence is TGTGCCAGCAGAGGGACTAGCGGGGGCCAAGAGACCCAGTACTTC. Its protein is CASRGTSGGQETQYF.

The CDR3 protein is CASSLVQQYF. The CDR3 nucleotides read TGTGCCAGCAGCTTAGTCCAGCAGTATTTT. The chain uses TRBV7-9 and TRBJ2-3; D call uncertain. V lost 1 base, J lost 11 bases, and 4 bases lay in between. The germline CDR1 and CDR2 sequences are SEHNR and FQNEAQ (reference sequence). The CDR3 runs 10 residues.

The chain recombines TRBV7-6 with TRBJ2-1; 7 bases line up with TRBD1. The V gene end was trimmed by 0 bases and the J gene end by 6 bases; junction bases not matched to a gene: 8. CDR1 is SGHVS and CDR2 is FNYEAQ in the germline V gene. The CDR3 length is 16 residues. CDR3 DNA sequence: TGTGCCAGCAGCTTAGCGGACGAGACAGGGCTCAATGAGCAGTTCTTC. Translated: CASSLADETGLNEQFF.